This T cell receptor beta chain was obtained from a study of cytomegalovirus exposure and HLA in healthy donors. Points from the study as a whole: For most TCR beta V segments, an earlier analysis put the productive rate at about 87% or about 30% of the time. A missense variant in DCLRE1C was later tied to TCR beta V- and J-gene trimming.

A remark on this clone: Its antigen is not identified.

With V trimmed by 7 bases and J by 5 bases, 8 bases remained unmatched. CDR3 length: 15 amino acids. Germline V CDR1 and CDR2: MNHEY, SMNVEV (reference sequence). The PCR had 60 Vbeta and 13 Jbeta primers. Generated by immunoSEQ multiplex PCR, the TCRdb table keeps only in-frame clones and is missing some. Found here are roughly 160,000 clones, approximately 75% of them singletons; the top ten hold about 4%. The source of this sequence is a man aged 25-45 years in good health and CMV-seropositive. This chain uses TRBV27 with TRBJ2-1; 10 bases map to TRBD2. Sample: PBMCs. The CDR3 DNA follows: TGTGCCAGCAACACCGGGACTAGCGCCAACAATGAGCAGTTCTTC. Its protein is CASNTGTSANNEQFF.